A single sample gave rise to the 13 T cell receptor beta chains below, sequenced in a study of blood T cell repertoires in COVID-19. Clones were sequenced by immunoSEQ multiplex PCR, and TCRdb holds only the in-frame ones, with some missing. The sample has some 120,000 clones, about nine tenths seen once; the top ten hold 3% to 4%. Sample: peripheral blood. The receptors come from a man aged 50 to 59 with active COVID-19.

The chain employs TRBV2 and TRBJ2-7; tentatively, D is TRBD2 (5 bases). Germline CDR1 is SNHLY and CDR2 is FYNNEI. The CDR3 has 11 amino acids. Trimming took off 4 bases at V and 7 bases at J, with 8 bases between the two ends. CDR3 amino acids: CASSVGGEQYF. CDR3 coding DNA: TGTGCCAGCAGTGTCGGAGGTGAGCAGTACTTC.

The chain is built from TRBV5-6 and TRBJ1-2; D remains unclear. Germline loops: CDR1 SGHDT, CDR2 YYEEEE. Trimming removed 1 base from V and 3 bases from J, with 7 bases in between. The CDR3 loop spans 13 amino acids. The CDR3: CASSLQEHYGYTF. The CDR3 region has the DNA TGTGCCAGCAGCTTGCAGGAACACTATGGCTACACCTTC.

This chain joins TRBV15 and TRBJ2-4; TRBD2 matches 7 bases. The germline gives CDR1 LNHNV, CDR2 YYDKDF (reference sequence). Trimming at V came to 3 bases and at J to 6 bases, leaving 8 bases not matched to a gene. The CDR3 spans 15 residues. CDR3 in amino acids: CATSSHQRDPNIQYF. The CDR3 DNA reads TGTGCCACCAGCAGTCACCAGCGGGATCCAAACATTCAGTACTTC. The full variable domain, rest sourced from reference TRBV15 and TRBJ2-4, is DAMVIQNPRYQVTQFGKPVTLSCSQTLNHNVMYWYQQKSSQAPKLLFHYYDKDFNNEADTPDNFQSRRPNTSFCFLDIRSPGLGDTAMYLCATSSHQRDPNIQYFGAGTRLSVL.

V usage is TRBV10-2 and J usage is TRBJ2-7; the match to TRBD1 covers 7 bases. Trimming took 0 bases from V and 4 from J; bases not matched to a gene: 6. The CDR3 spans 15 residues. CDR1 and CDR2 from the germline V gene are WSHSY and SAAADI. CDR3: CASSESGRGRYEQYF. Written as DNA, the CDR3 is TGCGCCAGCAGTGAGTCGGGAAGGGGGCGTTACGAGCAGTACTTC.

This rearrangement joins TRBV4-2 to TRBJ2-1; D not resolved. Germline V gene sequence: CDR1 LGHNA, CDR2 YNFKEQ. The V gene lost 4 bases and the J gene lost 8 bases, with 15 bases spanning the gap. This CDR3 region has 14 residues. CDR3 bases: TGTGCCAGCAGCCCAATGGCGGATCACGATGAGCAGTTCTTC. It codes for CASSPMADHDEQFF.

J is TRBJ2-1 and V is TRBV11-3; maybe TRBD2 (6 bases). V lost 5 bases and J lost 8, with 13 bases in between. The CDR3 loop spans 13 amino acids. Germline V CDR1 and CDR2: SGHNT, YENEEA. CDR3 loop: CASSKAEGYEQFF. Here the CDR3 DNA reads TGTGCCAGCAGCAAAGCGGAGGGCTATGAGCAGTTCTTC.

The chain uses TRBV25-1 and TRBJ2-1, with D possibly being TRBD2 (5 bases). The CDR3 totals 15 residues. Germline CDR1 is MGHDK and CDR2 is SYGVNS. Trimming took 7 bases from V and 6 from J, leaving 19 bases between them. In DNA form, the CDR3 reads TGTGCCAGCAAATCTAGCAACCAGCCTTCCAATGAGCAGTTCTTC. Its protein is CASKSSNQPSNEQFF.

This sequence joins TRBV6-5 and TRBJ2-5, with D tentatively TRBD2 (5 bases). This CDR3 region has 15 residues. CDR1 is MNHEY, CDR2 SVGAGI, per germline. V lost 0 bases to trimming and J lost 5 bases, with 13 bases between them. CDR3 coding DNA: TGTGCCAGCAGTTACTCGAGGGTCGGTTCGGAGACCCAGTACTTC. Encoded protein: CASSYSRVGSETQYF.

The V call is TRBV2, the J call TRBJ2-1, with 10 bases identical to TRBD2. The V gene's germline CDR1 is SNHLY and CDR2 FYNNEI. The CDR3 is 17 residues long. After removal of 6 bases from V and 9 bases from J, the junction contained 17 bases not matched to a gene. The CDR3 DNA is TGTGCCAGCAGGGAGGGGTTAGCGGGAGGAGGTGGTGGTGAGCAGTTCTTC. It translates to CASREGLAGGGGGEQFF.

Only one count was recorded for this clone. The V and J genes are TRBV11-3 and TRBJ2-5, with 9 bases lining up with TRBD2. V shed 5 bases and J 5 bases; nucleotides not matched to a gene: 9. Germline V CDR1 and CDR2: SGHNT, YENEEA. This CDR3 is 15 amino acids long. The CDR3 DNA reads TGTGCCAGCAGCCCCCAGACTAGCGGAGGGGAGACCCAGTACTTC. Residues: CASSPQTSGGETQYF.

The rearrangement joins TRBV3-1 (or the pseudogene TRBV3-2) to TRBJ1-1; possible D gene TRBD1, 6 bases. This CDR3 is built from 15 residues. Looked up from germline, CDR1 is LGHDT and CDR2 is YNNKEL (reference sequence). V lost 2 bases and J lost 0, with 10 bases in between. The CDR3: CASSQTGSLNTEAFF. As DNA, the CDR3 is TGTGCCAGCAGCCAAACAGGGAGCTTGAACACTGAAGCTTTCTTT.

The V and J genes are TRBV10-3 and TRBJ2-7; 7 positions agree with TRBD1. The CDR3 is 12 amino acids. Looked up from germline, CDR1 is ENHRY and CDR2 is SYGVKD. The V and J ends lost 4 bases and 5 bases, in that order; junction bases with no gene match: 2. This CDR3 is CAISGQGDEQYF. The CDR3 coding sequence is TGTGCCATCAGTGGACAGGGCGACGAGCAGTACTTC.

This clone was recorded only once. DNA of the CDR3: TGCGCCAGCAGCCTAGAGAGACTAGCGGGAAACAATGAGCAGTTCTTC. This gives the protein CASSLERLAGNNEQFF. The J gene is TRBJ2-1, the V gene TRBV4-1; the match to TRBD2 covers 11 bases. CDR3 length equals 16 residues. Germline values: CDR1 MGHRA, CDR2 YSYEKL. V trimming: 4 bases; J trimming: 5 bases; junction bases outside the gene matches: 7.